The subject of this entry is one TCR beta chain. Sequencing used immunoSEQ multiplex PCR; TCRdb keeps in-frame clones, though not all of them. This sample has under 550,000 clones; roughly 88% occur once, and the top ten carry around 3.6%. Trimming left V 1 base short and J 5 bases short, with 12 bases between. The CDR3 totals 15 residues. CDR1 SGHRS and CDR2 YFSETQ come from the germline V gene. This sample's treatment: 15 to 20 received Ad26.COV2.S at low or high dose, single or two shots; several received placebo; per-sample allocation not given. Samples analyzed were those drawn on day 63 after the first vaccine or placebo injection. This sample is drawn from a study of Ad26.COV2.S vaccination and SARS-CoV-2 variants.

The receptor's source is a person aged 18 to 65 who received the Ad26.COV2.S COVID-19 vaccine or a placebo. Sample: peripheral blood, taken in a trial of Ad26.COV2.S vaccine versus placebo. This chain uses TRBV5-1 with TRBJ2-2; TRBD2 might be the D (7 bases). The CDR3 DNA sequence: TGCGCCAGCAGCTTGTGGGGGGGCCAGACCGGGGAGCTGTTTTTT. This sequence encodes CASSLWGGQTGELFF.